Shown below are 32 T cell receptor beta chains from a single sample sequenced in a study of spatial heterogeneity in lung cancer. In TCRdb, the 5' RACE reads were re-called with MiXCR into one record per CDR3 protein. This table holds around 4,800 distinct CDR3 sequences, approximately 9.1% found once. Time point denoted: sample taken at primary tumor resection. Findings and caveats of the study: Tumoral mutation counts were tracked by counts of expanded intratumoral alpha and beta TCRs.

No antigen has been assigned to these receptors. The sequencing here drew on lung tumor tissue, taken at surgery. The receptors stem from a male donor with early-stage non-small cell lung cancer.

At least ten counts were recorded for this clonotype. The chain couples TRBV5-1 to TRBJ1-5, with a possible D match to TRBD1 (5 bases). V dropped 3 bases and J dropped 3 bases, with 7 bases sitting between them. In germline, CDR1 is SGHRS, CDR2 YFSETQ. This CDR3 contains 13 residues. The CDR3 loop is CASSWGDNQPQHF. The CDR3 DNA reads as TGCGCCAGCAGCTGGGGGGACAATCAGCCCCAGCATTTT.

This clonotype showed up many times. The CDR3 here is CASSPSAPANTGELFF. The CDR3, as DNA: TGTGCCAGCTCACCATCTGCTCCCGCGAACACCGGGGAGCTGTTTTTT. The gene calls are TRBV18 and TRBJ2-2; D unresolved. Germline V lookup: CDR1 KGHSH, CDR2 LQKENI. Trimming took off 2 bases at V and 0 bases at J, with 10 bases between the two ends. This CDR3 spans 16 amino acids.

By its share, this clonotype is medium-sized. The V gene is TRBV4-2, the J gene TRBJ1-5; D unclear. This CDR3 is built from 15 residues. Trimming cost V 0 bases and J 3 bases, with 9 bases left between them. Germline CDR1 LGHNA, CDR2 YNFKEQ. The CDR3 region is CASSQDGLFNQPQHF. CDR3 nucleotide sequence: TGTGCCAGCAGCCAAGATGGGCTATTCAATCAGCCCCAGCATTTT.

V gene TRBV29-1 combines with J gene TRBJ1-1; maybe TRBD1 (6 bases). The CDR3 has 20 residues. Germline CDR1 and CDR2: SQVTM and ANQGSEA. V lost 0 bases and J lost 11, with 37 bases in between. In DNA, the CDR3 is TGCAGCGTTGAAGATCTTAGAACGGGCTCGGCCAAAGAAGGGGGACCTAGGGCTTTCTTT. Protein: CSVEDLRTGSAKEGGPRAFF.

The CDR3 region has the DNA TGTGCCACCAACTCCCCCAGCGACTTGTCCTACGAGCAGTACTTC. Its translation: CATNSPSDLSYEQYF. V is TRBV10-3 and J is TRBJ2-7; no reliable D call. This CDR3 has 15 residues. V was cut by 10 bases and J by 1 base, with 20 bases left in between. CDR1 ENHRY and CDR2 SYGVKD come from the germline V gene.

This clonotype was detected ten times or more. CDR3 sequence: CASSVARGTANTGELFF. CDR3 nucleotides: TGTGCCAGCAGCGTAGCTAGGGGAACTGCGAACACCGGGGAGCTGTTTTTT. This chain uses TRBV9 with TRBJ2-2; D perhaps matches TRBD1 (5 bases). This CDR3 comprises 17 residues. The germline V and J ends were trimmed by 0 bases and 0 bases, with 12 bases remaining between them. Germline V gene sequence: CDR1 SGDLS, CDR2 YYNGEE.

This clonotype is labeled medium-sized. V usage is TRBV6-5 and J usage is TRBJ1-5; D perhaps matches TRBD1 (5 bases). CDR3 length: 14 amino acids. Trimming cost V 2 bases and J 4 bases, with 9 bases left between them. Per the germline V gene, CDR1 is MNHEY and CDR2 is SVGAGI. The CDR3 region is CASSYVAGNQPQHF. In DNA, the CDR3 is TGTGCCAGCAGTTACGTGGCAGGGAATCAGCCCCAGCATTTT.

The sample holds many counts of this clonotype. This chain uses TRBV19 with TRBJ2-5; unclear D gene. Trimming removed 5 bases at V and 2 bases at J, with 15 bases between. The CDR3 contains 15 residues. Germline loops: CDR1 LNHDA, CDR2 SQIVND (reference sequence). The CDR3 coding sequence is TGTGCCAGTAGTCCGTACGGCGGCGGACAAGAGACCCAGTACTTC. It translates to CASSPYGGGQETQYF.

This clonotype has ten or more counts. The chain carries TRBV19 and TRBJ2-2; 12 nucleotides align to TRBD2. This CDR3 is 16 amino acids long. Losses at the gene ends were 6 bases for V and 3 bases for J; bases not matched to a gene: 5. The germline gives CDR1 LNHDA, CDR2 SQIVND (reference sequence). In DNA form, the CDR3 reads TGTGCCAGTAGAACGACTAGCGGGAGAGACACCGGGGAGCTGTTTTTT. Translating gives CASRTTSGRDTGELFF.

The CDR3 DNA is TGTGCCAGCAGCTTGGCAGCCTACGAGCAGTACTTC. It encodes CASSLAAYEQYF. The chain joins TRBV7-2 to TRBJ2-7; D is uncertain. CDR3 length: 12 amino acids. The germline CDR1 and CDR2 sequences are SGHTA and FQGNSA. V shed 3 bases and J shed 2 bases, with 5 bases lying between them.

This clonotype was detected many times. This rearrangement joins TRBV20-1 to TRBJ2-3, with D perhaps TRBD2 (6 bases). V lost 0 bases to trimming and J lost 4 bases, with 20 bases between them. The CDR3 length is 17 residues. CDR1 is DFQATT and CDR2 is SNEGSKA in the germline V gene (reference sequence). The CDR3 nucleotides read TGCAGTGCTAGAGATTTCCCCCTAGCGAATCGCCCAGATACGCAGTATTTT. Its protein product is CSARDFPLANRPDTQYF.

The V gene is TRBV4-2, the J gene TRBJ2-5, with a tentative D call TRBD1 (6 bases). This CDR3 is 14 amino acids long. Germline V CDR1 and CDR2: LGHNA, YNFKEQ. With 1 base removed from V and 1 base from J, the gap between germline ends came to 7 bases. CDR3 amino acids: CASSQGTAQETQYF. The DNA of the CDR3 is TGTGCCAGCAGCCAAGGGACAGCCCAAGAGACCCAGTACTTC.

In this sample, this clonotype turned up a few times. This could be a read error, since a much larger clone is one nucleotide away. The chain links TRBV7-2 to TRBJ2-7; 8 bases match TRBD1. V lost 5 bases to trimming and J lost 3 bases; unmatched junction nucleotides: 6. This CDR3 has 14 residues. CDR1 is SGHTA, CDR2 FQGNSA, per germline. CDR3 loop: CASSRRTGYYEQYF. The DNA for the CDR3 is TGTGCCAGCAGCCGACGGACAGGGTACTACGAGCAGTACTTC. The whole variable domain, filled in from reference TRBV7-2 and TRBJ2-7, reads GAGVSQSPSNKVTEKGKDVELRCDPISGHTALYWYRQSLGQGLEFLIYFQGNSAPDKSGLPSDRFSAERTGGSVSTLTIQRTQQEDSAVYLCASSRRTGYYEQYFGPGTRLTVT.

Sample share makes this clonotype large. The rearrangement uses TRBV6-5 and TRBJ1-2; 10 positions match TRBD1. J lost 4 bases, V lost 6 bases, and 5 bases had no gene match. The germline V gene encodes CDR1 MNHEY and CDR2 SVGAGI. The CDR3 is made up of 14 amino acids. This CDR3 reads CASRPGQGRYGYTF. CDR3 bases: TGTGCCAGCAGACCGGGACAGGGGCGCTATGGCTACACCTTC.

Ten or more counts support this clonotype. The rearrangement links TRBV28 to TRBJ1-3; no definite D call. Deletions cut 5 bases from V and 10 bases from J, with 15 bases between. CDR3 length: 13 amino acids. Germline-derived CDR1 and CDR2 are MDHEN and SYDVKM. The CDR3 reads CASSPPVDPTIYF. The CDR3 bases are TGTGCCAGCAGTCCCCCGGTCGACCCTACCATATATTTT.

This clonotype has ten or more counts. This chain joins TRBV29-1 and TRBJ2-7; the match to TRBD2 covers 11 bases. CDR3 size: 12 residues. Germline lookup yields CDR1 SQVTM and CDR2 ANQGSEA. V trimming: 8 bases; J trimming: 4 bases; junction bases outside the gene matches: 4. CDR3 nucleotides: TGCAGCTCTACTAGCGGGAGTTACGAGCAGTACTTC. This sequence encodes CSSTSGSYEQYF.

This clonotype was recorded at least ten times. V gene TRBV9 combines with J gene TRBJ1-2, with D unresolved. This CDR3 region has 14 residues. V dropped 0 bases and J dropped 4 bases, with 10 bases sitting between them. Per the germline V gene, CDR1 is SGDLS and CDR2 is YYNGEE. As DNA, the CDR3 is TGTGCCAGCAGCGTAGATGGGCTGGGCTATGGCTACACCTTC. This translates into CASSVDGLGYGYTF.

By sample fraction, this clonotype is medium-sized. The CDR3 is CASSNRDRGGSGELFF. CDR3 bases: TGTGCCAGCAGCAACCGGGACAGGGGGGGATCCGGGGAGCTGTTTTTT. This chain connects TRBV5-4 to TRBJ2-2; 11 nucleotides align to TRBD1. From germline, CDR1 is SGHNT and CDR2 YYREEE (reference sequence). V was pared by 4 bases and J by 6 bases, with 8 bases of the junction left unmatched. The CDR3 is 16 residues long.

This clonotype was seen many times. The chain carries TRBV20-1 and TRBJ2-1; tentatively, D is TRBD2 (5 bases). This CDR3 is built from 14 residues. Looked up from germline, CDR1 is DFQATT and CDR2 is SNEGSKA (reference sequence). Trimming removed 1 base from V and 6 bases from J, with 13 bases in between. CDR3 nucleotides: TGCAGTGCTAGAGTAGGAGAGGCGGGCAATGAGCAGTTCTTC. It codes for CSARVGEAGNEQFF.

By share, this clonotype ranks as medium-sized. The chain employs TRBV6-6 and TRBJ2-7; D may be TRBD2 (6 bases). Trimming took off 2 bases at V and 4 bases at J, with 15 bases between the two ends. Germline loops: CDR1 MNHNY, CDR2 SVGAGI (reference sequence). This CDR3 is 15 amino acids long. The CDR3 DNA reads TGTGCCAGCAGTTACAGAGGGACTCAAGGATACGAGCAGTACTTC. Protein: CASSYRGTQGYEQYF.

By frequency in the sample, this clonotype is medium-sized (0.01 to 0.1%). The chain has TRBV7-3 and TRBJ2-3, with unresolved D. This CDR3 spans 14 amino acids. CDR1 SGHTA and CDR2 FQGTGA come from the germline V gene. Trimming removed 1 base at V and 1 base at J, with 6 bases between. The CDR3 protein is CASSLIARTDTQYF. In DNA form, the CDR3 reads TGTGCCAGCAGCTTAATCGCTCGCACAGATACGCAGTATTTT.

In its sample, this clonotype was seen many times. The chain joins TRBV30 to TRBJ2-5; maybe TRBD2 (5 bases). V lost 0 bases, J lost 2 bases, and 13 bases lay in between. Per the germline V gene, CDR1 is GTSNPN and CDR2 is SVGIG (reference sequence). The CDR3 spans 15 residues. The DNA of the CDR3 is TGTGCCTGGAGTGTAATGAGGGCTGCGCAAGAGACCCAGTACTTC. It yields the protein CAWSVMRAAQETQYF.

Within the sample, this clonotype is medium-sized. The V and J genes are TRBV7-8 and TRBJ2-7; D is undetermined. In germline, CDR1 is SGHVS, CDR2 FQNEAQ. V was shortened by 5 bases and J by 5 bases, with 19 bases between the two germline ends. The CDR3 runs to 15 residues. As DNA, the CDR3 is TGTGCCAGCAGCCGTTCACCGTGGGGTACCAACGAGCAGTACTTC. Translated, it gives CASSRSPWGTNEQYF.

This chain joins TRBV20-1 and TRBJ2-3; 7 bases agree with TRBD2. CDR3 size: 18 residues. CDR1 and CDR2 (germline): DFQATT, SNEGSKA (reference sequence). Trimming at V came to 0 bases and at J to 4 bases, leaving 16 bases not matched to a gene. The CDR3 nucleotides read TGCAGTGCTAGAGATCTAGGACTCTCCGCGGGAGTCTCAGATACGCAGTATTTT. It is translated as CSARDLGLSAGVSDTQYF.

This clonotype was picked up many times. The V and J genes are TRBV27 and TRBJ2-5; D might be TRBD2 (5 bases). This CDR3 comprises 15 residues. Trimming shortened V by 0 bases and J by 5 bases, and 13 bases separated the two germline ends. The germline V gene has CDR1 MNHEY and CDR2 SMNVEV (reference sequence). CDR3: CASSLSPGMGETQYF. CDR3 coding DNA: TGTGCCAGCAGTTTATCCCCGGGAATGGGGGAGACCCAGTACTTC.

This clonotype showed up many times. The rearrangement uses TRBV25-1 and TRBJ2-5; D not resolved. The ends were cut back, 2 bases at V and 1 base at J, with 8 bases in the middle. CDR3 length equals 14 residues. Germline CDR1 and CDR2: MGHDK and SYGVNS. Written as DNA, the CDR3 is TGTGCCAGCAGTGAACGTGTCCTCCAAGAGACCCAGTACTTC. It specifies CASSERVLQETQYF.

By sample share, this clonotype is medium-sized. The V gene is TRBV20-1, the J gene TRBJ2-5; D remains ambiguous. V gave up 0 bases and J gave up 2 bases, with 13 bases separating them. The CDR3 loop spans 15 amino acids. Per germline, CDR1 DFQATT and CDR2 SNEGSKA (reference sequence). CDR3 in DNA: TGCAGTGCTAGAGATAGGCGGCCAGATCAAGAGACCCAGTACTTC. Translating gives CSARDRRPDQETQYF.

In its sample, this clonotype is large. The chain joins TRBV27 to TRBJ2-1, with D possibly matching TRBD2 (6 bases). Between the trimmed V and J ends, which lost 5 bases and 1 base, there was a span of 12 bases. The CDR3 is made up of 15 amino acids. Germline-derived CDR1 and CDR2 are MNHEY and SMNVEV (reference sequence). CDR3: CASSPGLLSYNEQFF. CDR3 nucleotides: TGTGCCAGCAGTCCAGGACTATTATCCTACAATGAGCAGTTCTTC.

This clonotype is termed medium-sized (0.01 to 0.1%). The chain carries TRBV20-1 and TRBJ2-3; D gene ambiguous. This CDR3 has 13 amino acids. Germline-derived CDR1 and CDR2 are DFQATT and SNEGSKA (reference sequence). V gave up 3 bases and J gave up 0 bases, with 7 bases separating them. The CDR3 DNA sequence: TGCAGTGCTAGGGTACTTAGCACAGATACGCAGTATTTT. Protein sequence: CSARVLSTDTQYF.

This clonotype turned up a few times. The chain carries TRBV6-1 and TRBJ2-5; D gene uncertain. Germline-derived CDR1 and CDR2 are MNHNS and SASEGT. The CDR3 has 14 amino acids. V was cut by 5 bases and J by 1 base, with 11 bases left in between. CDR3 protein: CASSKTRIQETQYF. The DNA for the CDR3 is TGTGCCAGCAGTAAGACCCGCATCCAAGAGACCCAGTACTTC.

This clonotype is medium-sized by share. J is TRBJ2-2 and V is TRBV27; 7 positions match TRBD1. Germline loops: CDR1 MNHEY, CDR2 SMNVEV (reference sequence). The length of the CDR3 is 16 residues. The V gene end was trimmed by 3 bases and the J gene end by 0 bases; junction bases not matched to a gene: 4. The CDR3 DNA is TGTGCCAGCAGTTTCATCGACAGGGCGAACACCGGGGAGCTGTTTTTT. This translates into CASSFIDRANTGELFF.

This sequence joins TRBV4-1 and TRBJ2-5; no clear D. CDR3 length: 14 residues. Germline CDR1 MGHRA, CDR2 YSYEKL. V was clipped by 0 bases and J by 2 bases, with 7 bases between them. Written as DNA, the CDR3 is TGCGCCAGCAGCCAAGACGGCCGACAAGAGACCCAGTACTTC. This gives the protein CASSQDGRQETQYF.